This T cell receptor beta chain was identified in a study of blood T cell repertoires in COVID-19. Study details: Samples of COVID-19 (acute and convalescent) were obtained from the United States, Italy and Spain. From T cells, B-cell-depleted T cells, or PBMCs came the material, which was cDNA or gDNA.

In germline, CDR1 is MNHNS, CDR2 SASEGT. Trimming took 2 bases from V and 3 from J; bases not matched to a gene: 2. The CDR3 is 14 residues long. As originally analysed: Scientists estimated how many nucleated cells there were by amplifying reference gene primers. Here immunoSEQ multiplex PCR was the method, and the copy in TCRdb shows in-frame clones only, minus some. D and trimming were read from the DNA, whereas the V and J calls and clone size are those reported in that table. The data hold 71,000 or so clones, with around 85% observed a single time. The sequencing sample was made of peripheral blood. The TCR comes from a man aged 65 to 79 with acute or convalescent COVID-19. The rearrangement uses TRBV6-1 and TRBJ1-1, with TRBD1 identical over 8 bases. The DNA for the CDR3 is TGTGCCAGCAGTGAACAGGGGGCCCACACTGAAGCTTTCTTT. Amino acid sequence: CASSEQGAHTEAFF.